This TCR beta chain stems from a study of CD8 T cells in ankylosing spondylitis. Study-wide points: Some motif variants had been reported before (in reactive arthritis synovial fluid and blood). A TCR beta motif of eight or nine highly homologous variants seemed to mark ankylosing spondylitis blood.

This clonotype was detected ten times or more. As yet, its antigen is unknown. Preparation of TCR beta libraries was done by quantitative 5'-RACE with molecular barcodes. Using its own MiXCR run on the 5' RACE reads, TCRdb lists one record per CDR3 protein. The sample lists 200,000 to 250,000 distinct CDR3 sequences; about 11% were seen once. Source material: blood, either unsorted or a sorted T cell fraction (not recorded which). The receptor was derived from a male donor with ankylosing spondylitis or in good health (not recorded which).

The CDR3 loop is CASSSPDRARYGYTF. The CDR3 DNA is TGTGCCAGCAGCTCCCCGGACAGGGCCCGGTATGGCTACACCTTC. V and J are TRBV7-2 and TRBJ1-2; the match to TRBD1 covers 8 bases. Looked up from germline, CDR1 is SGHTA and CDR2 is FQGNSA. The CDR3 runs to 15 residues. The ends lost 4 bases at V and 5 bases at J; junction bases unmatched: 9.